Below, one T cell receptor (beta chain) is given with its context. No antigen is known for it. Base-call qualities are not available, and no considerably larger clone is one nucleotide away. The record originates from a study of identifying expanded T cells in peripheral blood (dated by TCRdb to 2018 to 2020). Turning to the overall study: Technical replicates were generated by sequencing separate aliquots of the same genomic DNA pool, with four replicates compared pairwise. Study-wide findings and limitations: Across all healthy-donor time intervals, the beta-binomial model significantly lowered both the number of clones called differentially abundant and the false-positive rate. Across all healthy donors, variance in clone template counts between roughly two-week samples was found to increase significantly with total template count. It was expected by the authors that biological variance in healthy repertoires might increase further over much longer intervals, such as months to years. The binomial model flagged approximately 1.2 differentially abundant clones between technical replicates, compared with roughly 17 over approximately two weeks and 19 to 20 over around four weeks.

Counted from cysteine to phenylalanine, this CDR3 has 15 amino acids. The CDR3 DNA has 45 bases and is translated from base 1. Trimming takes 7 bases from V and 5 bases from J, and the germline ends sit 20 bases apart. From a lookup of the germline V gene, CDR1 and CDR2 are SNHLY and FYNNEI. The immunoSEQ Assay, which uses bias-controlled multiplex PCR amplification of genomic DNA, was used to profile TCRbeta CDR3 regions. The published analysis was carried out like this. To quantify the absolute abundance of each unique TCRbeta CDR3 region, the sequences were collapsed and filtered. Two models were used to test differential abundance: a binomial model (Fisher-equivalent) and a beta-binomial model that adds time-dependent variance fitted from healthy donors. Clones with fewer than 5 combined templates were removed, and differential abundance was called for clones with a Benjamini-Hochberg FDR below 0.01. Using the form v = (b*log(k)+a)^2, the beta-binomial variance was modeled as a function of the total template count across the two samples. The source is immuneACCESS, and TCRdb retained only in-frame sequences with V and J called. Part of the clones is not carried over; for the studies checked, unresolved V genes explain less than half of this, and the remainder is unexplained. V, J and clone size derive from that table, while D and trimming were established from the DNA sequence. The sample table records about 130,000 clones; about 88% of these occur just once. The top ten constitute 8% to 9% of the sample.

During the collection period, no infections or other immune events were recorded for the healthy donors. To calibrate time-dependent variance in a beta-binomial model of T-cell clone differential abundance, blood repertoires from healthy donors were used as a training cohort. The training cohort was composed of roughly 10 healthy donors, 3 female and 7 male. Donor ages ranged from roughly 29 to 64 years, with an average of 43 years. Whole blood, obtained from a commercial supplier, was collected from each healthy donor at three time points spaced around 2 weeks apart. For immunosequencing, genomic DNA was extracted from whole blood that had not been sorted.

The sequenced material came from blood. This TCR derives from a person between 18 and 70 years old in good health. Rearrangement joined TRBV2 to TRBJ1-1, and possibly TRBD1, on 5 matching bases. The nucleotide sequence is TGTGCCAGCACCGTCGGCCAGGGAGGAGTAACTGAAGCTTTCTTT. This sequence encodes CASTVGQGGVTEAFF.